What follows describes a single T cell receptor beta chain. Original processing methods: Reference gene primer amplification gave estimated nucleated cell counts. The protocol was immunoSEQ multiplex PCR, while the TCRdb copy is restricted to in-frame clones and leaves out a portion. D and trimming were read from the DNA, whereas the V and J calls and clone size are those reported in that table. The sample yields over 150,000 clones, under 95% seen once. J lost 0 bases, V lost 7 bases, and 9 bases had no gene match. The CDR3 is 16 residues long. Germline V lookup: CDR1 MDHEN, CDR2 SYDVKM. This sample stems from a study of blood T cell repertoires in COVID-19. Study context: Specimens from acute and convalescent COVID-19 originated in the United States, Italy and Spain. The cDNA or gDNA used as material had been derived from T cells, B-cell-depleted T cells, or PBMCs.

J is TRBJ1-2 and V is TRBV28; 9 nucleotides match TRBD1. What was sequenced was peripheral blood. This sequence was found in a man in his forties or fifties with acute or convalescent COVID-19. The CDR3 DNA is TGTGCCAGCAACTCGGGACAGGGAAGAGCTAACTATGGCTACACCTTC. Its translation is CASNSGQGRANYGYTF.